Following are 32 T cell receptor beta chains from one sample sequenced in a study of control samples from healthy donors and cancer patients. Generated by immunoSEQ multiplex PCR, the TCRdb table keeps only in-frame clones and is missing some. Among around 85,000 clones listed, about 93% were seen once. What was sequenced was blood. The source is a woman aged 18-29 years in good health.

The V gene is TRBV28, the J gene TRBJ2-5; no clear D gene. Germline loops: CDR1 MDHEN, CDR2 SYDVKM. CDR3 length: 12 residues. Trimming pared 6 bases from V and 4 bases from J, leaving 9 bases between. The CDR3 DNA follows: TGTGCCAGCAGCCCCAGACTAGAGACCCAGTACTTC. Translated, it gives CASSPRLETQYF.

The sample holds one count of this clone. The J gene is TRBJ2-7, the V gene TRBV7-3; a weak D match, TRBD2 (7 bases). Germline loops: CDR1 SGHTA, CDR2 FQGTGA. Trimming pared 1 base from V and 3 bases from J, leaving 13 bases between. The CDR3 loop spans 15 amino acids. CDR3 nucleotide sequence: TGTGCCAGCAGCTTAAGCGGGGGCGCCGTCTACGAGCAGTACTTC. Translated: CASSLSGGAVYEQYF.

The rearrangement links TRBV18 to TRBJ2-7; TRBD2 agrees at 11 bases. Germline V gives CDR1 KGHSH, CDR2 LQKENI. The CDR3 totals 14 residues. V gave up 2 bases and J gave up 6 bases; unmatched junction bases: 3. CDR3 sequence: CASSPSGTSGEQYF. The CDR3 DNA follows: TGTGCCAGCTCACCATCTGGGACTAGCGGCGAGCAGTACTTC.

V usage is TRBV27 and J usage is TRBJ1-5; 9 bases align to TRBD1. After removal of 0 bases from V and 7 bases from J, the junction contained 7 bases not matched to a gene. CDR1 and CDR2 (germline): MNHEY, SMNVEV (reference sequence). This CDR3 contains 16 residues. Here the CDR3 DNA reads TGTGCCAGCAGTTTATCGTGGACAGGGGTTGGCCAGCCCCAGCATTTT. It specifies CASSLSWTGVGQPQHF.

The chain carries TRBV29-1 and TRBJ1-1; D is undetermined. The CDR3 spans 13 residues. Germline loops: CDR1 SQVTM, CDR2 ANQGSEA. V was trimmed by 3 bases and J by 1 base, leaving 9 bases between them. The CDR3 DNA reads as TGCAGCGTTGAGCAGCATACGAACACTGAAGCTTTCTTT. Translating gives CSVEQHTNTEAFF.

The V gene is TRBV11-2, the J gene TRBJ1-2; D may be TRBD1 (5 bases). Trimming removed 0 bases at V and 4 bases at J, with 9 bases between. This CDR3 contains 14 residues. From germline, CDR1 is SGHAT and CDR2 FQNNGV. CDR3 nucleotide sequence: TGTGCCAGCAGCTTAGATGGGCAGGGCTATGGCTACACCTTC. Its protein product is CASSLDGQGYGYTF.

V and J are TRBV6-5 and TRBJ2-1; no clear D gene. Trimming removed 2 bases at V and 5 bases at J, with 10 bases between. The CDR3 is 14 amino acids. Germline V gene lookup returns CDR1 MNHEY and CDR2 SVGAGI. CDR3 protein: CASSYPDRNNEQFF. DNA for the CDR3: TGTGCCAGCAGTTACCCGGATAGGAACAATGAGCAGTTCTTC.

The chain joins TRBV5-1 to TRBJ1-1; tentative D call: TRBD1 (6 bases). The V gene lost 2 bases and the J gene lost 3 bases, with 14 bases spanning the gap. Per germline, CDR1 SGHRS and CDR2 YFSETQ. The CDR3 is 15 residues long. This CDR3 is CASSFPLGADTEAFF. Written as DNA, the CDR3 is TGCGCCAGCAGCTTTCCCCTGGGGGCCGACACTGAAGCTTTCTTT. Using reference TRBV5-1 and TRBJ1-1 for the parts outside the CDR3, the full variable domain is KAGVTQTPRYLIKTRGQQVTLSCSPISGHRSVSWYQQTPGQGLQFLFEYFSETQRNKGNFPGRFSGRQFSNSRSEMNVSTLELGDSALYLCASSFPLGADTEAFFGQGTRLTVV.

About this clone itself: A junction boundary mismatches the germline segment, possibly from a read error. The CDR3 spells CASSQDGGNRVSF. The CDR3 DNA follows: TGTGCCAGCAGCCAAGATGGGGGCAACAGGGTCAGCTTC. The V gene is TRBV3-1 (or the pseudogene TRBV3-2), the J gene TRBJ2-7; tentatively, D is TRBD1 (6 bases). Per the germline V gene, CDR1 is LGHDT and CDR2 is YNNKEL (reference sequence). CDR3 length: 13 residues.

The chain joins TRBV13 to TRBJ2-7, with 9 positions matching TRBD1. The CDR3 has 15 residues. The V gene end was trimmed by 5 bases and the J gene end by 1 base; junction bases not matched to a gene: 6. The germline V gene encodes CDR1 PRHDT and CDR2 FYEKMQ (reference sequence). The CDR3 here is CASSPIDRGSYEQYF. The CDR3 DNA is TGTGCCAGCAGCCCAATTGACAGGGGGTCCTACGAGCAGTACTTC. The entire variable domain, with the rest obtained from reference TRBV13 and TRBJ2-7, is as follows: AAGVIQSPRHLIKEKRETATLKCYPIPRHDTVYWYQQGPGQDPQFLISFYEKMQSDKGSIPDRFSAQQFSDYHSELNMSSLELGDSALYFCASSPIDRGSYEQYFGPGTRLTVT.

V gene TRBV28 combines with J gene TRBJ1-5; a possible D gene is TRBD1 (6 bases). V gave up 6 bases and J gave up 4 bases, with 19 bases separating them. Germline CDR1 reads MDHEN; CDR2 reads SYDVKM. This CDR3 has 16 residues. CDR3 protein: CASRNRQDLGNQPQHF. DNA for the CDR3: TGTGCCAGCAGGAACCGACAGGACTTGGGAAATCAGCCCCAGCATTTT.

This sequence joins TRBV3-1 (or the pseudogene TRBV3-2) and TRBJ2-3; 14 nucleotides match TRBD2. Germline V CDR1 and CDR2: LGHDT, YNNKEL (reference sequence). The V gene end was trimmed by 4 bases and the J gene end by 5 bases; junction bases not matched to a gene: 11. This CDR3 is 18 amino acids long. CDR3 region: CASSPEPRTSGGQDTQYF. In DNA, the CDR3 is TGTGCCAGCAGCCCCGAACCCCGGACTAGCGGGGGGCAAGATACGCAGTATTTT.

The chain uses TRBV7-2 and TRBJ2-1, with 7 bases aligning to TRBD2. The CDR3 spans 15 residues. With 0 bases clipped from V and 6 bases from J, the junction kept 5 bases outside the gene matches. CDR1 SGHTA and CDR2 FQGNSA come from the germline V gene. CDR3 bases: TGTGCCAGCAGCTTAGCGGGAGGGCGGGGCAATGAGCAGTTCTTC. The encoded protein is CASSLAGGRGNEQFF.

In DNA form, the CDR3 reads TGTGCCAGCAGTTCCTACGGGACAGGACAACTGACTAGCGGGGGGGCTCGCGAGCAGTACTTC. As protein: CASSSYGTGQLTSGGAREQYF. J is TRBJ2-7 and V is TRBV28, with TRBD2 identical over 14 bases. Germline assignment: CDR1 MDHEN and CDR2 SYDVKM. With V trimmed by 4 bases and J by 6 bases, 23 bases remained unmatched. There are 21 residues in the CDR3.

This chain links TRBV27 with TRBJ2-7; 10 nucleotides align to TRBD1. This CDR3 comprises 14 residues. Germline lookup yields CDR1 MNHEY and CDR2 SMNVEV (reference sequence). After removal of 3 bases from V and 3 bases from J, the junction contained 2 bases not matched to a gene. The CDR3 spells CASSFDRGLYEQYF. The DNA of the CDR3 is TGTGCCAGCAGTTTCGACAGGGGGCTCTACGAGCAGTACTTC.

J is TRBJ2-5 and V is TRBV10-3, with D tentatively TRBD1 or TRBD2 (5 bases each). The CDR3 has 15 amino acids. Germline values: CDR1 ENHRY, CDR2 SYGVKD. Trimming took off 7 bases at V and 2 bases at J, with 17 bases between the two ends. CDR3 DNA sequence: TGTGCCATCACCAAGACTGGGACCCAACAAGAGACCCAGTACTTC. Encoded protein: CAITKTGTQQETQYF.

J is TRBJ2-1 and V is TRBV7-3; 10 bases match TRBD2. The CDR3 is 15 amino acids. Germline V CDR1 and CDR2: SGHTA, FQGTGA. Trimming cost V 3 bases and J 6 bases; bases outside gene matches: 5. The CDR3 DNA is TGTGCCAGCAGCTTGGCACTAGCGGGACCCAATGAGCAGTTCTTC. It encodes CASSLALAGPNEQFF.

V and J are TRBV24-1 and TRBJ2-3; 11 nucleotides match TRBD2. The CDR3 extends over 16 amino acids. The ends lost 4 bases at V and 6 bases at J; junction bases unmatched: 8. The V gene's germline CDR1 is KGHDR and CDR2 SFDVKD. The CDR3 reads CATSEQRLAGRDTQYF. CDR3 nucleotides: TGTGCCACCAGTGAACAAAGACTAGCGGGGCGGGATACGCAGTATTTT.

V and J are TRBV10-3 and TRBJ2-7, with TRBD1 identical over 10 bases. The germline V gene encodes CDR1 ENHRY and CDR2 SYGVKD. J lost 4 bases, V lost 6 bases, and 3 bases had no gene match. CDR3 size: 13 residues. The CDR3 reads CAISPGQGYEQYF. The CDR3 coding sequence is TGTGCCATCAGCCCGGGACAGGGGTACGAGCAGTACTTC.

This chain joins TRBV5-4 and TRBJ2-3; possible D gene TRBD1, 5 bases. The CDR3 consists of 15 residues. Per germline, CDR1 SGHNT and CDR2 YYREEE (reference sequence). The V gene lost 0 bases and the J gene lost 2 bases, with 10 bases spanning the gap. The CDR3 protein is CASSLVDSNTDTQYF. CDR3 nucleotides: TGTGCCAGCAGCTTGGTAGACAGCAACACAGATACGCAGTATTTT.

The chain uses TRBV27 and TRBJ2-3, with 7 bases fitting TRBD2. The CDR3 runs to 15 residues. Unmatched junction bases numbered 4, after V lost 2 bases and J lost 2 bases. Germline-derived CDR1 and CDR2 are MNHEY and SMNVEV (reference sequence). The CDR3 loop is CASSLSSGLTDTQYF. The CDR3 DNA reads TGTGCCAGCAGTTTAAGTAGCGGGCTCACAGATACGCAGTATTTT.

The chain has TRBV7-2 and TRBJ1-1; 10 bases align to TRBD1. Looked up from germline, CDR1 is SGHTA and CDR2 is FQGNSA. The CDR3 extends over 13 amino acids. Trimming took 1 base from V and 9 from J; bases not matched to a gene: 2. The DNA for the CDR3 is TGTGCCAGCAGCTTAGGGGGACAGGGGAAAGCTTTCTTT. It is translated as CASSLGGQGKAFF. The full variable domain, completed using reference TRBV7-2 and TRBJ1-1, is GAGVSQSPSNKVTEKGKDVELRCDPISGHTALYWYRQSLGQGLEFLIYFQGNSAPDKSGLPSDRFSAERTGGSVSTLTIQRTQQEDSAVYLCASSLGGQGKAFFGQGTRLTVV.

This chain joins TRBV9 and TRBJ2-5; 7 bases map to TRBD1. CDR1 is SGDLS, CDR2 YYNGEE, per germline. V shed 3 bases, J shed 2 bases, and the junction held 7 bases outside the gene matches. CDR3 length equals 15 residues. CDR3 bases: TGTGCCAGCAGCGCTGGGACAGAGTTTCAAGAGACCCAGTACTTC. Protein product: CASSAGTEFQETQYF.

The V and J genes are TRBV5-1 and TRBJ1-1, with D possibly being TRBD1 (5 bases). Trimming removed 5 bases at V and 1 base at J, with 21 bases between. Germline CDR1 reads SGHRS; CDR2 reads YFSETQ. CDR3 length equals 17 residues. The CDR3 DNA reads TGCGCCAGCAGACCGGGACCTCCCCCTTCGGGGAACACTGAAGCTTTCTTT. It specifies CASRPGPPPSGNTEAFF.

V gene TRBV19 combines with J gene TRBJ2-2; 12 nucleotides agree with TRBD1. The CDR3 sequence is 18 residues long. The V gene's germline CDR1 is LNHDA and CDR2 SQIVND (reference sequence). V lost 4 bases to trimming and J lost 6 bases; unmatched junction nucleotides: 12. The DNA for the CDR3 is TGTGCCAGTAGTAGGGACCTGCCGGGACAGGGGGCAGCCGGGGAGCTGTTTTTT. It translates to CASSRDLPGQGAAGELFF.

The genes are TRBV27 and TRBJ2-1; 10 bases align to TRBD2. The junction had 7 bases not matched to a gene; V was cut back by 4 bases and J by 4 bases. The germline V gene encodes CDR1 MNHEY and CDR2 SMNVEV (reference sequence). The CDR3 sequence is 16 residues long. The CDR3 loop reads CASSSIAGGTYNEQFF. The CDR3 region has the DNA TGTGCCAGCAGTTCCATAGCGGGAGGTACATACAATGAGCAGTTCTTC.

V is TRBV19 and J is TRBJ1-1, with unresolved D. The CDR3 consists of 13 residues. V was clipped by 3 bases and J by 2 bases, with 7 bases between them. Germline V gene sequence: CDR1 LNHDA, CDR2 SQIVND (reference sequence). CDR3: CASSMQKNTEAFF. The CDR3 nucleotides read TGTGCCAGTAGTATGCAGAAAAACACTGAAGCTTTCTTT.

V and J are TRBV10-2 and TRBJ2-7; 7 bases are shared with TRBD1. The V gene's germline CDR1 is WSHSY and CDR2 SAAADI. Trimming cost V 10 bases and J 3 bases; bases outside gene matches: 9. This CDR3 comprises 13 residues. In DNA, the CDR3 is TGCGCCACAGTGGGGGACAGCTACTACGAGCAGTACTTC. It is translated as CATVGDSYYEQYF.

V usage is TRBV7-2 and J usage is TRBJ2-1; the D is unclear. This CDR3 is built from 15 residues. The ends were cut back, 5 bases at V and 3 bases at J, with 14 bases in the middle. Germline V lookup: CDR1 SGHTA, CDR2 FQGNSA. The CDR3 loop reads CASSNYPPLYNEQFF. The CDR3 region has the DNA TGTGCCAGCAGCAATTACCCTCCCCTCTACAATGAGCAGTTCTTC. Looking up the rest from reference TRBV7-2 and TRBJ2-1 gives the full variable domain: GAGVSQSPSNKVTEKGKDVELRCDPISGHTALYWYRQSLGQGLEFLIYFQGNSAPDKSGLPSDRFSAERTGGSVSTLTIQRTQQEDSAVYLCASSNYPPLYNEQFFGPGTRLTVL.

This clone was observed a few times. V gene TRBV11-3 combines with J gene TRBJ1-2; the match to TRBD1 covers 10 bases. The CDR3 is made up of 17 amino acids. V lost 4 bases, J lost 5 bases, and 13 bases stayed unmatched. Germline CDR1 SGHNT, CDR2 YENEEA. DNA for the CDR3: TGTGCCAGCAGCTCGCGACAGGGGGCTGGCGATCTGTATGGCTACACCTTC. Its protein is CASSSRQGAGDLYGYTF.

The chain combines TRBV6-5 with TRBJ1-3, with D uncertain. Germline V gene data show CDR1 as MNHEY and CDR2 as SVGAGI. Between the trimmed V and J ends, which lost 9 bases and 1 base, there was a span of 4 bases. The CDR3 covers 11 residues. In nucleotides, the CDR3 is TGTGCCAGTGCTTCTGGAAACACCATATATTTT. Translation: CASASGNTIYF.

The rearrangement joins TRBV5-1 to TRBJ2-3; D is tentatively TRBD1 or TRBD2 (6 bases each). The V gene lost 2 bases and the J gene lost 3 bases, with 10 bases spanning the gap. The CDR3 is 14 amino acids. Germline V gene lookup returns CDR1 SGHRS and CDR2 YFSETQ. CDR3 protein: CASSLGGWTDTQYF. The CDR3, as DNA: TGCGCCAGCAGCTTAGGGGGGTGGACAGATACGCAGTATTTT.